Listed below are T cell receptor beta chains from one sample, sequenced in a study of blood T cell repertoires in COVID-19. Method: immunoSEQ multiplex PCR; TCRdb's copy keeps in-frame clones and lacks some. The sample has 140,000 to 150,000 clones, approximately 81% seen once. Sample: peripheral blood. These receptors all stem from a human donor with acute or convalescent COVID-19. The donor label of this sample is uncertain. CDR3s include the opening cysteine and the closing phenylalanine or tryptophan. The D gene is left open where the match is weak. A clone size is listed for some rows: how often the clone was seen (once, few, many), or a class if it is expanded.

TRBJ2-3 | TRBV7-9 | NA | NA | CASSLTSPGDTQYF | TGTGCCAGCAGCTTAACTAGCCCCGGAGATACGCAGTATTTT
TRBJ1-5 | TRBV11-1 | NA | NA | CASSLGGGSNQPQHF | TGTGCCAGCAGCTTAGGGGGAGGTAGCAATCAGCCCCAGCATTTT
TRBJ2-7 | TRBV6-1 | NA | TRBD1 | CASSERTGRGEQYF | TGTGCCAGCAGTGAAAGGACAGGGAGAGGCGAGCAGTACTTC
TRBJ1-3 | TRBV5-1 | NA | NA | CASIGGPGNTIYF | TGCGCCAGCATCGGGGGTCCTGGAAACACCATATATTTT
TRBJ1-3 | TRBV18 | NA | NA | CASSPNQGSAGNTIYF | TGTGCCAGCTCACCAAACCAGGGTTCGGCTGGAAACACCATATATTTT
TRBJ1-4 | TRBV28 | NA | NA | CASSSGNEKLFF | TGTGCCAGCAGCTCCGGGAATGAAAAACTGTTTTTT
TRBJ2-3 | TRBV25-1 | NA | TRBD2 | CASRLAGADTQYF | TGTGCCAGCAGACTAGCGGGGGCGGATACGCAGTATTTT
TRBJ2-3 | TRBV19 | NA | NA | CASRGRGVDTQYF | TGTGCCAGTAGGGGCAGGGGAGTGGATACGCAGTATTTT
TRBJ1-6 | TRBV11-2 | NA | NA | CASSLEPGLYNSPLHF | TGTGCCAGCAGCTTAGAACCGGGTCTTTATAATTCACCCCTCCACTTT
TRBJ2-1 | TRBV13 | once | NA | CASSLSTDSYNEQFF | TGTGCCAGCAGCTTATCGACAGACTCCTACAATGAGCAGTTCTTC
TRBJ1-2 | TRBV29-1 | once | NA | CSVWSGVGYGYTF | TGCAGCGTTTGGTCCGGGGTGGGCTATGGCTACACCTTC
TRBJ1-1 | TRBV20-1 | NA | TRBD1 | CSASATGRGTEAFF | TGCAGTGCTAGTGCGACAGGGAGAGGCACTGAAGCTTTCTTT
TRBJ1-1 | TRBV5-5 | NA | TRBD1 | CASSLDRGTVNTEAFF | TGTGCCAGCAGCCTGGACAGGGGTACGGTGAACACTGAAGCTTTCTTT
TRBJ2-3 | TRBV5-1 | NA | TRBD1 | CASSLPGQATDTQYF | TGCGCCAGCAGCTTACCGGGACAGGCTACAGATACGCAGTATTTT
TRBJ2-1 | TRBV9 | NA | NA | CASSVSGDTGSYNEQFF | TGTGCCAGCAGCGTATCCGGGGACACCGGCTCCTACAATGAGCAGTTCTTC
TRBJ2-7 | TRBV28 | once | NA | CASRPRRAGDYEQYF | TGTGCCAGCAGACCCCGTCGGGCAGGGGACTACGAGCAGTACTTC
TRBJ2-3 | TRBV7-3 | NA | TRBD1 | CASSPRQGASTDTQYF | TGTGCCAGCAGCCCCCGGCAGGGGGCTTCCACAGATACGCAGTATTTT
TRBJ1-1 | TRBV21-1 | once | NA | CASSYILILRTGLTEAFF | TGTGCCAGCAGCTATATACTAATACTCAGGACAGGGCTGACTGAAGCTTTCTTT
TRBJ1-1 | TRBV12-3/TRBV12-4 | NA | NA | CASSFSEGTEAFF | TGTGCCAGCAGTTTTTCGGAGGGCACTGAAGCTTTCTTT
TRBJ2-1 | TRBV7-9 | few | TRBD2 | CASSLAGGVYNEQFF | TGTGCCAGCAGCTTAGCCGGGGGGGTTTACAATGAGCAGTTCTTC
TRBJ1-1 | TRBV19 | NA | TRBD1 | CASSISGGGWTEAFF | TGTGCCAGTAGTATATCAGGGGGCGGATGGACTGAAGCTTTCTTT
TRBJ2-4 | TRBV19 | NA | TRBD1 | CASTPGQGANIQYF | TGTGCCAGTACCCCGGGACAGGGGGCTAACATTCAGTACTTC
TRBJ1-3 | TRBV30 | NA | NA | CAWSGQLGNTIYF | TGTGCCTGGTCGGGACAACTGGGAAACACCATATATTTT
TRBJ2-5 | TRBV7-3 | NA | TRBD2 | CASSLRLAGGETQYF | TGTGCCAGCAGCTTACGCCTAGCGGGGGGGGAGACCCAGTACTTC